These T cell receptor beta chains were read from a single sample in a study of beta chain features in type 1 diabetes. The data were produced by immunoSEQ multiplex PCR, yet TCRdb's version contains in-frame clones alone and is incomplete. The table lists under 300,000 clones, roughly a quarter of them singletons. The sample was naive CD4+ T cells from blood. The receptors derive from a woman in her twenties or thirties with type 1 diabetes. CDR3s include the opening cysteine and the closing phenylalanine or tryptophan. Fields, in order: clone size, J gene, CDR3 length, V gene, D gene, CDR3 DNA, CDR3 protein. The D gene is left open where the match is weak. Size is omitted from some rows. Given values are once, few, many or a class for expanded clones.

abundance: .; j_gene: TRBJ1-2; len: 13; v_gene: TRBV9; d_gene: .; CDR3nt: TGTGCCAGCAGCGGAAACGGGATCGATGGCTACACCTTC; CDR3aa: CASSGNGIDGYTF
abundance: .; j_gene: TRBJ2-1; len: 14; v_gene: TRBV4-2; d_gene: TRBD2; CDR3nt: TGTGCCAGCAGCCAAGCCGGTAGCGGGGGTGAGCAGTTCTTC; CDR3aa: CASSQAGSGGEQFF
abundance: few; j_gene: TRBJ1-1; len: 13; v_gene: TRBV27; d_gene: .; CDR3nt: TGTGCCAGCACCGGACAGCCGAACACTGAAGCTTTCTTT; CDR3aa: CASTGQPNTEAFF
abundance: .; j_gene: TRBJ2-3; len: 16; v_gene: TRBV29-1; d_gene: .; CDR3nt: TGCAGCGTTGCCGGCACGGGTAGATTGGGCACAGATACGCAGTATTTT; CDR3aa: CSVAGTGRLGTDTQYF
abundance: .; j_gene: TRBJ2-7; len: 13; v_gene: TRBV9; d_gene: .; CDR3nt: TGTGCCAGCAGCGTAGAAGGACAGAGGGAGCAGTACTTC; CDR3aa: CASSVEGQREQYF
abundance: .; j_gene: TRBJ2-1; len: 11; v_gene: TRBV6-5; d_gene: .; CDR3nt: TGTGCCAGCCATGGGCGTAATGAGCAGTTCTTC; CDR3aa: CASHGRNEQFF
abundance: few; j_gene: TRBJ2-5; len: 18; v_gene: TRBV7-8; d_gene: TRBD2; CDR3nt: TGTGCCAGCCGGGGAAAAAGAGCGTTAGCGGGAGGGCAAGAGACCCAGTACTTC; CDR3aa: CASRGKRALAGGQETQYF
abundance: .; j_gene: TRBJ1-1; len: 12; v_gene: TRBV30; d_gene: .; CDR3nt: TGTGCCTGGAGTACCCTACAGGAACGGGCTTTCTTT; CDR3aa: CAWSTLQERAFF
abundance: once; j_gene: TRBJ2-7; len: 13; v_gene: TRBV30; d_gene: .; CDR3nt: TGTGCCTGGAGTACGGGGTACTCCTACGAGCAGTACTTC; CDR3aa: CAWSTGYSYEQYF
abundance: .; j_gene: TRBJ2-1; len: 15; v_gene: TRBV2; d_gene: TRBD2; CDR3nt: TGTGCCAGCAGTGAAACTAGCGGATACTCAAATGAGCAGTTCTTC; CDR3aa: CASSETSGYSNEQFF